A selection of T cell receptor beta chains follows, all from one sample in a study of CD4 T cells in relation to SARS-CoV-2 and coronaviruses. Their antigens remain unidentified. Libraries were prepared by immunoSEQ multiplex PCR; TCRdb keeps only in-frame clonotypes and omits some of them. The data show approximately 20,000 clones, 70% to 90% seen once. The specimen sequenced was CD4+ T cells from PBMCs, cultured in vitro. The receptor set was obtained from a human donor in good health. Both conserved end residues are part of each CDR3. The D gene is left open where the match is weak. The listing skips clone size in some rows; elsewhere it reads once, few, many or a size class.

j_gene,d_gene,v_gene,abundance,CDR3nt,CDR3aa
TRBJ2-2,NA,TRBV6-4,medium-sized,TGTGCCAGCAGTGACCCCCGACAGGCCAACACCGGGGAGCTGTTTTTT,CASSDPRQANTGELFF
TRBJ1-2,NA,TRBV11-2,NA,TGTGCCAGCAGGAAACTCGGGACGGATGGCTACACCTTC,CASRKLGTDGYTF
TRBJ2-3,NA,TRBV7-2,once,TGTGCCAGCAGCCCAGGGGGGGGCAGGGATACGCAGTATTTT,CASSPGGGRDTQYF
TRBJ2-3,TRBD2,TRBV19,NA,TGTGCCAGTACCATGACTAGCGGAAGCACAGATACGCAGTATTTT,CASTMTSGSTDTQYF
TRBJ2-5,TRBD1,TRBV5-4,NA,TGTGCCAGCCAACAGGGGCGGCAAGAGACCCAGTACTTC,CASQQGRQETQYF
TRBJ2-2,TRBD1,TRBV7-9,NA,TGTGCCAGCAGACAGGACAGGGGGAACACCGGGGAGCTGTTTTTT,CASRQDRGNTGELFF
TRBJ2-7,NA,TRBV7-2,NA,TGTGCCAGCAGCTTAGGAGGGGGGAACGAGCAGTACTTC,CASSLGGGNEQYF
TRBJ1-5,NA,TRBV3-1/TRBV3-2,NA,TGTGCCAGCAGCCAAGACAGTAGCAATCAGCCCCAGCATTTT,CASSQDSSNQPQHF
TRBJ2-1,TRBD2,TRBV19,NA,TGTGCCAGTAGTATAGGCATTAGCGGGAGATCCTACAATGAGCAGTTCTTC,CASSIGISGRSYNEQFF
TRBJ2-7,NA,TRBV6-2/TRBV6-3,NA,TGTGCCAGCAGTTACTCCACCCCTCACGAGCAGTACTTC,CASSYSTPHEQYF
TRBJ2-1,NA,TRBV5-1,NA,TGCGCCAGCAGCTTTATGACAGGCGAGTCCTACAATGAGCAGTTCTTC,CASSFMTGESYNEQFF
TRBJ1-6,NA,TRBV2,NA,TGTGCCAGCAGTGAAACAGGCCTTATTTCACCCCTCCACTTT,CASSETGLISPLHF
TRBJ1-1,NA,TRBV13,NA,TGTGCCAGCAGCTCGCGACAGTACACTGAAGCTTTCTTT,CASSSRQYTEAFF
TRBJ1-5,NA,TRBV2,few,TGTGCCAGCAGTTCCGGGTCCCTACCGGGCAATCAGCCCCAGCATTTT,CASSSGSLPGNQPQHF
TRBJ2-1,NA,TRBV7-8,NA,TGTGCCAGCAGCTTAGTAGGGCGACGGATCAATGAGCAGTTCTTC,CASSLVGRRINEQFF
TRBJ2-3,TRBD2,TRBV6-1,NA,TGTGCCAGCAGTGCCGGACTAGCGAGTTTCACAGATACGCAGTATTTT,CASSAGLASFTDTQYF
TRBJ2-4,NA,TRBV7-9,NA,TGTGCCAGCAGCTTAACTGCAGGGAAAAACATTCAGTACTTC,CASSLTAGKNIQYF
TRBJ2-7,NA,TRBV6-2/TRBV6-3,NA,TGTGCCAGCAGCCGGGACAACTACGAGCAGTACTTC,CASSRDNYEQYF
TRBJ1-5,NA,TRBV5-1,NA,TGCGCCAGCAGCTTGGGGGGGGGTGAGGGGGTCGTACAGCCCCAGCATTTT,CASSLGGGEGVVQPQHF
TRBJ2-1,NA,TRBV5-5,NA,TGTGCCAGCAGCCCCTGGCAGGACTCCTACAATGAGCAGTTCTTC,CASSPWQDSYNEQFF
TRBJ2-5,TRBD2,TRBV5-4,NA,TGTGCCAGCAGCTTAGCGGGGAGTTTCGGGACCCAGTACTTC,CASSLAGSFGTQYF
TRBJ1-4,NA,TRBV5-1,NA,TGCGCCAGCAGCCTAGAGGGAGAGAGGGTAAAACTGTTTTTT,CASSLEGERVKLFF
TRBJ1-2,NA,TRBV5-6,NA,TGTGCCAGCAGCCGTAGGTTCAGGGGCTGGGGCTACACCTTC,CASSRRFRGWGYTF
TRBJ2-7,TRBD1,TRBV6-5,NA,TGTGCCAGCAGGAGAGGACAGGACGAGCAGTACTTC,CASRRGQDEQYF